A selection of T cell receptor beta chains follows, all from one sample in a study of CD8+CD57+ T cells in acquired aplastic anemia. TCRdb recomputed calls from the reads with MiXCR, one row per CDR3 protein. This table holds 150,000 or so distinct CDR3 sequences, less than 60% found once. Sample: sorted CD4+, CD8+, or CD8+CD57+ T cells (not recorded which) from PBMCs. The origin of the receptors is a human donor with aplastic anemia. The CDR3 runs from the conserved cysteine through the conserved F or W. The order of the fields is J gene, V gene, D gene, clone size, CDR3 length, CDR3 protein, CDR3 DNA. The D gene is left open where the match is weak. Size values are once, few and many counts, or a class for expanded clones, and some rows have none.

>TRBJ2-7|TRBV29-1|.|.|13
CSSYFGVSYEQYF
TGCAGCAGTTACTTTGGGGTCTCCTACGAGCAGTACTTC
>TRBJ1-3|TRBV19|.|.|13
CASSMLPGNTIYF
TGTGCCAGTAGTATGCTCCCTGGAAACACCATATATTTT
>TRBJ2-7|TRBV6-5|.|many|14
CASSYTGYEYEQYF
TGTGCCAGCAGTTATACAGGGTACGAGTACGAGCAGTACTTC
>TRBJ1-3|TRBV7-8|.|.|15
CASSLTGSSGNTIYF
TGTGCCAGCAGCCTAACAGGGAGCTCTGGAAACACCATATATTTT
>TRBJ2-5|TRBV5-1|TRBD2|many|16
CASSVAGGGWVETQYF
TGCGCCAGCAGCGTAGCGGGAGGAGGATGGGTTGAGACCCAGTACTTC
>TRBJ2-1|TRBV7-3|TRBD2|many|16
CASSSIAGTTYNEQFF
TGTGCCAGCAGCTCAATAGCGGGAACAACCTACAATGAGCAGTTCTTC
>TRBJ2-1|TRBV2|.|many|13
CASSFGLNNEQFF
TGTGCCAGCAGCTTCGGACTGAACAATGAGCAGTTCTTC
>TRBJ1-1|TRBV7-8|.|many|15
CASSYILGGATEAFF
TGTGCCAGCAGCTATATACTGGGGGGGGCAACTGAAGCTTTCTTT
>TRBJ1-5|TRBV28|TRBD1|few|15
CASSGGQGAHQPQHF
TGTGCCAGCAGTGGGGGACAGGGGGCACATCAGCCCCAGCATTTT
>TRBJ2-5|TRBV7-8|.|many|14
CASSLDYPPKTQYF
TGTGCCAGCAGCCTGGACTACCCCCCTAAGACCCAGTACTTC
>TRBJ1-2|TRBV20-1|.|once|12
CSARGSGYGYTF
TGCAGTGCTAGAGGTTCGGGGTATGGCTACACCTTC
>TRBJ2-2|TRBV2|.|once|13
CASTKKMGGELFF
TGTGCCAGCACCAAAAAGATGGGCGGGGAGCTGTTTTTT
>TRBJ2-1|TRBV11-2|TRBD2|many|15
CASSLGLAAYNEQFF
TGTGCCAGCAGCTTAGGACTAGCGGCGTACAATGAGCAGTTCTTC
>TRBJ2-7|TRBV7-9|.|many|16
CASSGLTVRKDYEQYF
TGTGCCAGCAGCGGACTTACGGTTAGGAAGGACTACGAGCAGTACTTC
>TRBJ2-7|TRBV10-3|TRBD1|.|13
CAIRLGTGYEQYF
TGTGCCATCAGGCTTGGGACAGGCTACGAGCAGTACTTC
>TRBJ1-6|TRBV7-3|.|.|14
CASSLGAAHSPLHF
TGTGCCAGCAGCCTCGGGGCTGCCCATTCACCCCTCCACTTT
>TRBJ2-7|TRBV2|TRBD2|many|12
CASRLLAPEQYF
TGTGCCAGCAGGTTACTAGCGCCTGAGCAGTACTTC
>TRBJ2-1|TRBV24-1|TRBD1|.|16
CATSDFGTGKDNEQFF
TGTGCCACCAGTGATTTTGGGACAGGGAAGGACAATGAGCAGTTCTTC
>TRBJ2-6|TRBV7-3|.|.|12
CTSSPGGNVLTF
TGTACCAGCAGCCCCGGGGGTAACGTCCTGACTTTC
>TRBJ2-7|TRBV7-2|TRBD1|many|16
CASSIWTGKSGYEQYF
TGTGCCAGCAGCATCTGGACAGGTAAAAGTGGCTACGAGCAGTACTTC
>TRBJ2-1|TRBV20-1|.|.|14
CSAKTRFDYNEQFF
TGCAGTGCCAAGACGAGATTCGATTACAATGAGCAGTTCTTC
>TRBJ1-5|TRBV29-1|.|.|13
CSAAGVGNQPQHF
TGCAGCGCCGCAGGGGTCGGCAATCAGCCCCAGCATTTT
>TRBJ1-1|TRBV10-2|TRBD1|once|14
CASRPGQANTEAFF
TGCGCCAGCCGCCCGGGACAGGCTAACACTGAAGCTTTCTTT
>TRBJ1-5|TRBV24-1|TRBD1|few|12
CATTTGSQPQHF
TGTGCCACCACGACAGGGAGCCAGCCCCAGCATTTT
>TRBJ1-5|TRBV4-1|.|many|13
CASSQGRDQPQHF
TGCGCCAGCAGCCAAGGCAGGGATCAGCCCCAGCATTTT
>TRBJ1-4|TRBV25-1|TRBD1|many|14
CASSSQGSGEKLFF
TGTGCCAGCAGTTCACAGGGGAGCGGTGAAAAACTGTTTTTT
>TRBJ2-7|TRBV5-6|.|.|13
CASSLNGAYEQYF
TGTGCCAGCAGCTTAAACGGGGCCTACGAGCAGTACTTC
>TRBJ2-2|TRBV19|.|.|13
CASTPGYVGELFF
TGTGCCAGTACCCCGGGTTATGTCGGGGAGCTGTTTTTT
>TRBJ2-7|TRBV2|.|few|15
CASRKTVSASYEQYF
TGTGCCAGCAGGAAAACAGTTTCCGCCAGTTACGAGCAGTACTTC
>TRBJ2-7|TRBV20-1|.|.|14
CSARTGRLSYEQYF
TGCAGTGCTAGAACAGGACGTCTCTCGTACGAGCAGTACTTC
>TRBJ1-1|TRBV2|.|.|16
CASEAGVWGANTEAFF
TGTGCCAGCGAGGCGGGAGTATGGGGGGCGAACACTGAAGCTTTCTTT
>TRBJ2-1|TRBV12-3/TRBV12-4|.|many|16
CASSRLTASSYNEQFF
TGTGCCAGCAGCAGACTGACCGCGAGCTCCTACAATGAGCAGTTCTTC
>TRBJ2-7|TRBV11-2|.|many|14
CASSLDRNSYEQYF
TGTGCCAGCAGCTTAGACAGGAACTCCTACGAGCAGTACTTC
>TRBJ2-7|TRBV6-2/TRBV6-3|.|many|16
CASSYSDSSKTYEQYF
TGTGCCAGCAGTTACAGCGACAGTAGTAAGACCTACGAGCAGTACTTC
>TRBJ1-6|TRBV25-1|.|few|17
CASSDVELGIYNSPLHF
TGTGCCAGCAGTGACGTAGAGTTGGGGATATATAATTCACCCCTCCACTTT
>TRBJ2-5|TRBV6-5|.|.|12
CASSASLETQYF
TGTGCCAGCAGTGCTAGCTTGGAGACCCAGTACTTC